The text below deals with one T cell receptor beta chain. Its antigen is undetermined. The CDR3 loop spans 18 amino acids. Between the trimmed V and J ends, which lost 1 base and 2 bases, there was a span of 21 bases. CDR1 LNHDA and CDR2 SQIVND come from the germline V gene (reference sequence). In the PCR, 60 Vbeta and 13 Jbeta primers were used. Sequencing used immunoSEQ multiplex PCR; TCRdb keeps in-frame clones, though not all of them. The repertoire holds roughly 100,000 clones, around 80% seen once, with about 5.3% in the top ten. The data are from a study of cytomegalovirus exposure and HLA in healthy donors. Broader study findings: Excluded: some indistinguishable V segments such as TRBV6-2 and TRBV6-3.

Sequences were obtained from PBMCs. This sequence joins TRBV19 and TRBJ2-7; a weak D match, TRBD1 (6 bases). The clonotype was recovered from a male donor in good health and CMV-seronegative. CDR3 region: CASSIVAGDRTYTYEQYF. Here the CDR3 DNA reads TGTGCCAGTAGTATAGTAGCAGGGGATCGTACCTACACCTACGAGCAGTACTTC.